This is a list of T cell receptor beta chains from one sample in a study of STAT3 mutations in large granular lymphocyte leukemia. Assay: immunoSEQ multiplex PCR; the TCRdb copy retains only in-frame clones and omits some. The table shows 10,000 to 15,000 clones, with about nine tenths occurring only once. The sample consisted of PBMCs. These receptors all come from a human donor with T large granular lymphocyte leukemia. Some clones in this sample may be carry-over from other donors' samples. Each CDR3 is given with its conserved first and last residue. Each record gives: J gene, clone size, D gene, V gene, CDR3 DNA, CDR3 protein. A D gene is named only where the DNA matches it firmly. Part of the rows lack a size; the others show once, few, many or a class for expanded clones.

J gene: TRBJ2-1
clone size: -
D gene: -
V gene: TRBV30
CDR3 DNA: TGTGCCTGGAGTGCGGATTTCAATGAGCAGTTCTTC
CDR3 protein: CAWSADFNEQFF

J gene: TRBJ2-3
clone size: -
D gene: -
V gene: TRBV15
CDR3 DNA: TGTGCCACCAGCAGGTCAGCGGAGACAGATACGCAGTATTTT
CDR3 protein: CATSRSAETDTQYF

J gene: TRBJ2-1
clone size: -
D gene: TRBD1
V gene: TRBV5-1
CDR3 DNA: TGCGCCAGCAGCGACGGACAGGGAATGGGCAATGAGCAGTTCTTC
CDR3 protein: CASSDGQGMGNEQFF

J gene: TRBJ2-1
clone size: -
D gene: -
V gene: TRBV6-6
CDR3 DNA: TGTGCCAGCAACCTCCCTGCCGACTCCTCAGAGCAGTTCTTC
CDR3 protein: CASNLPADSSEQFF

J gene: TRBJ1-1
clone size: -
D gene: TRBD1
V gene: TRBV5-1
CDR3 DNA: TGCGCCAGCAGCTTAGCCCCTTACAGGGGGCCTATGAACACTGAAGCTTTCTTT
CDR3 protein: CASSLAPYRGPMNTEAFF

J gene: TRBJ1-5
clone size: few
D gene: TRBD1
V gene: TRBV7-2
CDR3 DNA: TGTGCCAGCAGCTTAGGACAGGGTCAGCCCCAGCATTTT
CDR3 protein: CASSLGQGQPQHF

J gene: TRBJ1-2
clone size: once
D gene: TRBD1
V gene: TRBV5-6
CDR3 DNA: TGTGCCAGCAGTCGTATGCGGGACAGGGGGCGCCGCGGCTATGGCTACACCTTC
CDR3 protein: CASSRMRDRGRRGYGYTF

J gene: TRBJ1-2
clone size: -
D gene: -
V gene: TRBV29-1
CDR3 DNA: TGCAGCGTTGAAGATCTGAGGGTTGGGGGCTACACCTTC
CDR3 protein: CSVEDLRVGGYTF

J gene: TRBJ1-1
clone size: -
D gene: -
V gene: TRBV7-9
CDR3 DNA: TGTGCCAGCAGCTTAGACGTCACGTTGAACACTGAAGCTTTCTTT
CDR3 protein: CASSLDVTLNTEAFF

J gene: TRBJ1-5
clone size: -
D gene: TRBD1
V gene: TRBV29-1
CDR3 DNA: TGCAGCGTTGGCGACAGGGGTGGCCAGCCCCAGCATTTT
CDR3 protein: CSVGDRGGQPQHF

J gene: TRBJ1-2
clone size: once
D gene: -
V gene: TRBV28
CDR3 DNA: TGTGCCAGCAGAACCCTCGCGGCAGGGCGTGGCTACACCTTC
CDR3 protein: CASRTLAAGRGYTF

J gene: TRBJ2-7
clone size: few
D gene: TRBD2
V gene: TRBV5-5
CDR3 DNA: TGTGCCAGCAGCCCCCGACTAGCAGACGGGCTCGAGCAGTACTTC
CDR3 protein: CASSPRLADGLEQYF

J gene: TRBJ1-2
clone size: -
D gene: -
V gene: TRBV6-5
CDR3 DNA: TGTGCCAGCAGACGACGTTATATGGGCTACACCTTC
CDR3 protein: CASRRRYMGYTF

J gene: TRBJ2-1
clone size: once
D gene: -
V gene: TRBV5-4
CDR3 DNA: TGTGCCAGCAGCTCAGCTAGCCACGAGCAGTTCTTC
CDR3 protein: CASSSASHEQFF

J gene: TRBJ2-1
clone size: -
D gene: -
V gene: TRBV9
CDR3 DNA: TGTGCCAGCAGCGTAGAAGGTGGGTCCAAGCAGTTCTTC
CDR3 protein: CASSVEGGSKQFF

J gene: TRBJ2-2
clone size: -
D gene: -
V gene: TRBV7-2
CDR3 DNA: TGTGCCAGCAGCTTAGTCGGCCCGGGAGCCCCGGGCACCGGGGAGCTGTTTTTT
CDR3 protein: CASSLVGPGAPGTGELFF

J gene: TRBJ1-1
clone size: -
D gene: -
V gene: TRBV30
CDR3 DNA: TGTGCCTGCAAAAGGGGCAGCCACACTGAAGCTTTCTTT
CDR3 protein: CACKRGSHTEAFF

J gene: TRBJ2-3
clone size: -
D gene: -
V gene: TRBV11-3
CDR3 DNA: TGTGCCAGCAGCCGAGGTGGTGCAGATACGCAGTATTTT
CDR3 protein: CASSRGGADTQYF

J gene: TRBJ1-3
clone size: -
D gene: TRBD1
V gene: TRBV2
CDR3 DNA: TGTGCCAGCAGTCTGGACAGGGGCGCTGGAAACACCATATATTTT
CDR3 protein: CASSLDRGAGNTIYF

J gene: TRBJ1-1
clone size: -
D gene: -
V gene: TRBV28
CDR3 DNA: TGTGCCAGCAGTTTAGGGGGCTGGGGCACTGAAGCTTTCTTT
CDR3 protein: CASSLGGWGTEAFF

J gene: TRBJ1-5
clone size: -
D gene: -
V gene: TRBV5-8
CDR3 DNA: TGTGCCAGCAGCCTACTCGGGGTTCCTGGGAAACAGCCCCAGCATTTT
CDR3 protein: CASSLLGVPGKQPQHF

J gene: TRBJ1-6
clone size: -
D gene: -
V gene: TRBV5-4
CDR3 DNA: TGTGCCAGCAGCTTGGAAGGTGGCAGGGAATCACCCCTCCACTTT
CDR3 protein: CASSLEGGRESPLHF

J gene: TRBJ2-3
clone size: -
D gene: -
V gene: TRBV25-1
CDR3 DNA: TGTGCCAGCAGTGAATTGTCAGATACGCAGTATTTT
CDR3 protein: CASSELSDTQYF

J gene: TRBJ1-1
clone size: -
D gene: -
V gene: TRBV21-1
CDR3 DNA: TGTGCCAGCAGCAGGGACAAGTGGGCTTTCTTT
CDR3 protein: CASSRDKWAFF

J gene: TRBJ1-5
clone size: -
D gene: -
V gene: TRBV10-2
CDR3 DNA: TGCGCCAGCAGTGAATGGGTAAATCAGCCCCAGCATTTT
CDR3 protein: CASSEWVNQPQHF

J gene: TRBJ2-1
clone size: -
D gene: TRBD2
V gene: TRBV4-2
CDR3 DNA: TGTGCCAGCAGCCAGCTAGCGGGAGGCGGTGAGCAGTTCTTC
CDR3 protein: CASSQLAGGGEQFF

J gene: TRBJ2-5
clone size: -
D gene: -
V gene: TRBV2
CDR3 DNA: TGTGCCAGCAAGGAATGGCAAAAAAAAGAGACCCAGTACTTC
CDR3 protein: CASKEWQKKETQYF

J gene: TRBJ2-5
clone size: -
D gene: TRBD1
V gene: TRBV10-1
CDR3 DNA: TGCGCCAGCGGCTCCGGGACAGGGACGTTGGAGACCCAGTACTTC
CDR3 protein: CASGSGTGTLETQYF

J gene: TRBJ1-1
clone size: -
D gene: TRBD1
V gene: TRBV28
CDR3 DNA: TGTGCCAGCAGTCGTCGACAGGGTCGGGAGGCTTTCTTT
CDR3 protein: CASSRRQGREAFF

J gene: TRBJ2-2
clone size: once
D gene: TRBD1
V gene: TRBV25-1
CDR3 DNA: TGTGCCAGCAGTGGGAGGACAGGGTTAACCGGGGAGCTGTTTTTT
CDR3 protein: CASSGRTGLTGELFF

J gene: TRBJ2-7
clone size: -
D gene: TRBD2
V gene: TRBV7-8
CDR3 DNA: TGTGCCAGCAGCTTAAGGGTTAGCGGGAGTGCGCAGTACTTC
CDR3 protein: CASSLRVSGSAQYF

J gene: TRBJ1-4
clone size: -
D gene: -
V gene: TRBV7-9
CDR3 DNA: TGTGCCAGCAGCGTCAGCGGGGCCGGGGAAAAACTGTTTTTT
CDR3 protein: CASSVSGAGEKLFF

J gene: TRBJ1-2
clone size: -
D gene: TRBD1
V gene: TRBV7-9
CDR3 DNA: TGTGCCAGCAGCTCTCTCCGGGACAGGGGATTGTGGGGCTACACCTTC
CDR3 protein: CASSSLRDRGLWGYTF

J gene: TRBJ2-7
clone size: -
D gene: TRBD2
V gene: TRBV5-6
CDR3 DNA: TGTGCCAGCAGCCTGTCGGGACTAGCGGGAGTGGGCGAGCAGTACTTC
CDR3 protein: CASSLSGLAGVGEQYF

J gene: TRBJ2-2
clone size: -
D gene: -
V gene: TRBV19
CDR3 DNA: TGTGCCAGTAGTATAGATTTGGGGACCGGGGAGCTGTTTTTT
CDR3 protein: CASSIDLGTGELFF

J gene: TRBJ1-1
clone size: once
D gene: -
V gene: TRBV19
CDR3 DNA: TGTGCCAGTAGGGACAGAATGAACACTGAAGCTTTCTTT
CDR3 protein: CASRDRMNTEAFF

J gene: TRBJ1-1
clone size: -
D gene: -
V gene: TRBV30
CDR3 DNA: TGTGCCTGGAGTGTAGGGAGGGAAGCTTTCTTT
CDR3 protein: CAWSVGREAFF

J gene: TRBJ2-1
clone size: -
D gene: -
V gene: TRBV7-2
CDR3 DNA: TGTGCCAGCAGCTTAGATGTATCGGGATACAATGAGCAGTTCTTC
CDR3 protein: CASSLDVSGYNEQFF

J gene: TRBJ1-1
clone size: -
D gene: TRBD1
V gene: TRBV5-1
CDR3 DNA: TGCGCCAGCAGATATGGACAGGGTGAAGCTTTCTTT
CDR3 protein: CASRYGQGEAFF

J gene: TRBJ1-2
clone size: -
D gene: TRBD1
V gene: TRBV2
CDR3 DNA: TGTGCCAGCAGCCCGGGACAGGGTAATGGCTACACCTTC
CDR3 protein: CASSPGQGNGYTF

J gene: TRBJ1-2
clone size: -
D gene: -
V gene: TRBV7-5
CDR3 DNA: TGTGCCAGCAGCTTCGACGGGACAGATGGCTACACCTTC
CDR3 protein: CASSFDGTDGYTF

J gene: TRBJ2-1
clone size: -
D gene: -
V gene: TRBV6-1
CDR3 DNA: TGTGCCAGCATACGGGACACTCGCTCCTACAATGAGCAGTTCTTC
CDR3 protein: CASIRDTRSYNEQFF

J gene: TRBJ1-1
clone size: -
D gene: -
V gene: TRBV2
CDR3 DNA: TGTGCCAGCGGGGGGGAAGCTTTCTTT
CDR3 protein: CASGGEAFF

J gene: TRBJ1-2
clone size: -
D gene: TRBD1
V gene: TRBV5-1
CDR3 DNA: TGCGCCAGCAGCACCACGGGACAGACCTACTATGGCTACACCTTC
CDR3 protein: CASSTTGQTYYGYTF

J gene: TRBJ1-3
clone size: -
D gene: -
V gene: TRBV9
CDR3 DNA: TGTGCCAGCAGCCCCCGCAGAGGCTCTGGAAACACCATATATTTT
CDR3 protein: CASSPRRGSGNTIYF

J gene: TRBJ1-6
clone size: few
D gene: -
V gene: TRBV6-6
CDR3 DNA: TGTGCCAGCAGTTCCGGGGCCCAAAATTCACCCCTCCACTTT
CDR3 protein: CASSSGAQNSPLHF

J gene: TRBJ2-7
clone size: once
D gene: -
V gene: TRBV19
CDR3 DNA: TGTGCCAGTAGTAGGCGGACAGCCTACGAGCAGTACTTC
CDR3 protein: CASSRRTAYEQYF

J gene: TRBJ2-6
clone size: once
D gene: -
V gene: TRBV11-3
CDR3 DNA: TGTGCCAGCAGCCAGGGGACTCGACAAAGTCGGGCCAACGTCCTGACTTTC
CDR3 protein: CASSQGTRQSRANVLTF

J gene: TRBJ1-2
clone size: once
D gene: -
V gene: TRBV6-5
CDR3 DNA: TGTGCCAGCAGTTCGACAACTAACTATGGCTACACCTTC
CDR3 protein: CASSSTTNYGYTF

J gene: TRBJ1-5
clone size: once
D gene: -
V gene: TRBV2
CDR3 DNA: TGTGCCAGCACCCAGGGTTTGGGTCAGCCCCAGCATTTT
CDR3 protein: CASTQGLGQPQHF

J gene: TRBJ1-3
clone size: -
D gene: TRBD1
V gene: TRBV5-1
CDR3 DNA: TGCGCCAGCAGCTTGGCCTGGACAGGGAGTGGAAACACCATATATTTT
CDR3 protein: CASSLAWTGSGNTIYF

J gene: TRBJ2-2
clone size: -
D gene: -
V gene: TRBV9
CDR3 DNA: TGTGCCAGCAGCGTAGTCGGGTCGAACACCGGGGAGCTGTTTTTT
CDR3 protein: CASSVVGSNTGELFF